This T cell receptor beta chain came from a study of CD8 T cells in ankylosing spondylitis. Scientists made TCR beta libraries using quantitative 5'-RACE with molecular barcodes. One entry per CDR3 protein results from TCRdb running MiXCR on the 5' RACE reads. The sample carries roughly 180,000 distinct CDR3 sequences, roughly 12% recorded once. Study-level findings and limits: Blood of patients with ankylosing spondylitis appeared to be characterized by a TCR beta motif of roughly eight highly homologous variants. The authors reported significant enrichment of disease-linked clones in matched ankylosing spondylitis synovial fluid. Disease-linked clones bore a CD8+ phenotype and were relatively rare in peripheral blood.

In its sample, this clonotype was seen a few times. The antigen is not known. This clonotype originated in a male donor with ankylosing spondylitis or in good health (not recorded which). Input material: blood, either unsorted or a sorted T cell fraction (not recorded which).

CDR3 amino acids: CASSGDSYYEQYF. CDR3 in DNA: TGTGCCAGCAGCGGGGACAGCTACTACGAGCAGTACTTC. The rearrangement links TRBV9 to TRBJ2-7, with 7 nucleotides matching TRBD1. Trimming at V came to 3 bases and at J to 3 bases, leaving 3 bases not matched to a gene. Germline CDR1 and CDR2: SGDLS and YYNGEE. This CDR3 has 13 residues. The complete variable domain, with remaining parts taken from reference TRBV9 and TRBJ2-7, reads DSGVTQTPKHLITATGQRVTLRCSPRSGDLSVYWYQQSLDQGLQFLIQYYNGEERAKGNILERFSAQQFPDLHSELNLSSLELGDSALYFCASSGDSYYEQYFGPGTRLTVT.